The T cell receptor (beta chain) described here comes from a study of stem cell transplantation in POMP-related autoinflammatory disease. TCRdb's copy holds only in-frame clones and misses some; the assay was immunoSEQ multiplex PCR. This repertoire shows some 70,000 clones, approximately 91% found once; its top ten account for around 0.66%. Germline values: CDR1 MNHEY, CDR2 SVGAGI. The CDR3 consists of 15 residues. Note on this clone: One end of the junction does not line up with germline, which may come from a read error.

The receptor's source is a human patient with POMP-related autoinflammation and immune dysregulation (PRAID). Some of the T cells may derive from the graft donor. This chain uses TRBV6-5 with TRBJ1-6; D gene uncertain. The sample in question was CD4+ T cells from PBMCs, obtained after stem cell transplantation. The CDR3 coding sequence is TGTGCTAGCAGAGCCATCGATACCTATAATTCACCCCTCCACTTT. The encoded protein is CASRAIDTYNSPLHF.